The 24 T cell receptor beta chains in this list originate from one sample, sequenced in a study of response to subunit inactivated influenza vaccine. TCRdb ran MiXCR on the RT-PCR reads and lists one entry per CDR3 protein. Found here are 650,000 to 800,000 distinct CDR3 sequences, roughly 13% of them singletons; the top ten hold approximately 7%. Sequencing used PBMCs from blood, obtained around 14 days before vaccination. The receptors derive from a man aged 45-60 years who received an inactivated influenza vaccine.

In its sample, this clonotype was seen a few times. The genes are TRBV20-1 and TRBJ1-1; maybe TRBD1 (5 bases). With 6 bases removed from V and 1 base from J, the gap between germline ends came to 15 bases. The CDR3 length is 14 residues. The germline CDR1 and CDR2 sequences are DFQATT and SNEGSKA (reference sequence). CDR3 sequence reads: CSATPTGPNTEAFF. Written as DNA, the CDR3 is TGCAGTGCCACACCTACAGGACCGAACACTGAAGCTTTCTTT.

V usage is TRBV6-1 and J usage is TRBJ1-1; D uncertain. The CDR3 runs 13 residues. V was shortened by 7 bases and J by 3 bases, with 12 bases between the two germline ends. Germline V CDR1 and CDR2: MNHNS, SASEGT. The CDR3 DNA follows: TGTGCCAGCAAGGAGGTCAGTGACACTGAAGCTTTCTTT. It is translated as CASKEVSDTEAFF.

The chain has TRBV20-1 and TRBJ2-7; D possibly corresponds to TRBD1 (8 bases). Trimming pared 3 bases from V and 7 bases from J, leaving 16 bases between. The CDR3 is 13 amino acids. From germline, CDR1 is DFQATT and CDR2 SNEGSKA (reference sequence). CDR3 sequence: CSARGGTGWEQYF. The CDR3 coding sequence is TGCAGTGCTAGGGGGGGGACAGGTTGGGAGCAGTACTTC.

This clonotype was counted between two and nine times. The chain employs TRBV5-4 and TRBJ2-1; 8 nucleotides align to TRBD2. CDR3 length: 14 residues. Germline V gene data show CDR1 as SGHNT and CDR2 as YYREEE (reference sequence). The J segment lost 12 bases and the V segment lost 2 bases, leaving 10 bases of the junction unmatched. CDR3 residues: CASSFRGGRFGQFF. The DNA of the CDR3 is TGTGCCAGCAGCTTCCGGGGGGGCCGGTTTGGGCAGTTCTTC. Supplemented by reference TRBV5-4 and TRBJ2-1, the full variable domain reads ETGVTQSPTHLIKTRGQQVTLRCSSQSGHNTVSWYQQALGQGPQFIFQYYREEENGRGNFPPRFSGLQFPNYSSELNVNALELDDSALYLCASSFRGGRFGQFFGPGTRLTVL.

This clonotype was observed a handful of times. The rearrangement links TRBV18 to TRBJ2-5, with a weak D call TRBD1 (6 bases). This CDR3 comprises 15 residues. V shed 2 bases and J shed 5 bases, with 15 bases lying between them. Germline V gene data show CDR1 as KGHSH and CDR2 as LQKENI. CDR3 bases: TGTGCCAGCTCACCATCGCAGGGGACGTACGAGACCCAGTACTTC. Translated, it gives CASSPSQGTYETQYF.

The chain links TRBV28 to TRBJ1-1, with D unclear. Per the germline V gene, CDR1 is MDHEN and CDR2 is SYDVKM. Trimming took off 6 bases at V and 1 base at J, with 15 bases between the two ends. This CDR3 has 15 amino acids. The CDR3 sequence is CASRLLRRANTEAFF. In DNA, the CDR3 is TGTGCCAGCAGACTTCTGAGGAGGGCGAACACTGAAGCTTTCTTT.

In its sample, this clonotype was seen a few times. V usage is TRBV2 and J usage is TRBJ2-1; TRBD2 matches 12 bases. V shed 5 bases, J shed 9 bases, and the junction held 5 bases outside the gene matches. Germline CDR1 is SNHLY and CDR2 is FYNNEI. The length of the CDR3 is 14 residues. The CDR3 DNA is TGTGCCAGCAGTCCACTAGCGGGAGGAGGTGAGCAGTTCTTC. It translates to CASSPLAGGGEQFF. Drawing the rest from reference TRBV2 and TRBJ2-1, the complete variable domain is EPEVTQTPSHQVTQMGQEVILRCVPISNHLYFYWYRQILGQKVEFLVSFYNNEISEKSEIFDDQFSVERPDGSNFTLKIRSTKLEDSAMYFCASSPLAGGGEQFFGPGTRLTVL.

This clonotype was seen only a few times. The genes are TRBV2 and TRBJ2-5; no definite D call. Looked up from germline, CDR1 is SNHLY and CDR2 is FYNNEI. CDR3 length: 14 residues. Deletions cut 0 bases from V and 4 bases from J, with 9 bases between. In nucleotides, the CDR3 is TGTGCCAGCAGTGAAGCCCTGGTTCTAGAGACCCAGTACTTC. Protein product: CASSEALVLETQYF. Combining the CDR3 with reference TRBV2 and TRBJ2-5 gives the whole variable domain EPEVTQTPSHQVTQMGQEVILRCVPISNHLYFYWYRQILGQKVEFLVSFYNNEISEKSEIFDDQFSVERPDGSNFTLKIRSTKLEDSAMYFCASSEALVLETQYFGPGTRLLVL.

This chain uses TRBV24-1 with TRBJ1-5; D is uncertain. CDR1 and CDR2 from the germline V gene are KGHDR and SFDVKD. The CDR3 sequence is 14 residues long. Trimming stripped 4 bases from V and 4 bases from J, with 10 bases between. CDR3 sequence (DNA): TGTGCCACCAGTGAAGGACGGATTAATCAGCCCCAGCATTTT. This gives the protein CATSEGRINQPQHF.

The CDR3 spells CASSFTRQGRDEQFF. DNA of the CDR3: TGTGCCAGCAGCTTCACCAGACAGGGGAGGGATGAGCAGTTCTTC. J is TRBJ2-1 and V is TRBV7-9, with D perhaps TRBD1 (8 bases). V dropped 3 bases and J dropped 8 bases, with 17 bases sitting between them. CDR3 size: 15 residues. CDR1 is SEHNR and CDR2 is FQNEAQ in the germline V gene (reference sequence).

This clonotype was observed a few times. This chain connects TRBV28 to TRBJ2-7; no firm D call. Per the germline V gene, CDR1 is MDHEN and CDR2 is SYDVKM. This CDR3 comprises 15 residues. The germline V and J ends were trimmed by 3 bases and 2 bases, with 14 bases remaining between them. The CDR3 DNA reads as TGTGCCAGCAGTTTTCCACAGCTTCCTACCTACGAGCAGTACTTC. Its translation is CASSFPQLPTYEQYF.

The chain is built from TRBV7-9 and TRBJ2-1; perhaps TRBD2 as D (5 bases). This CDR3 has 14 amino acids. V was trimmed by 0 bases and J by 7 bases, leaving 10 bases between them. In germline, CDR1 is SEHNR, CDR2 FQNEAQ (reference sequence). The CDR3 is CASSLADSWNEQFF. CDR3 bases: TGTGCCAGCAGCTTAGCGGACTCGTGGAATGAGCAGTTCTTC.

This chain joins TRBV4-2 and TRBJ2-5; TRBD2 aligns across 10 bases. CDR1 is LGHNA and CDR2 is YNFKEQ in the germline V gene. This CDR3 has 15 amino acids. With 2 bases clipped from V and 5 bases from J, the junction kept 5 bases outside the gene matches. The CDR3 loop reads CASSQSAGGGETQYF. DNA of the CDR3: TGTGCCAGCAGCCAATCAGCGGGAGGGGGGGAGACCCAGTACTTC.

This clonotype was seen a handful of times. The CDR3 DNA sequence: TGTGCCAGCAGCTCGACAGTCCAGGGCATGGAGCAGTTCTTC. This encodes CASSSTVQGMEQFF. The gene calls are TRBV11-2 and TRBJ2-1; D possibly corresponds to TRBD1 (5 bases). Trimming took 4 bases from V and 10 from J, leaving 17 bases between them. Looked up from germline, CDR1 is SGHAT and CDR2 is FQNNGV. CDR3 length: 14 residues.

This clonotype has only a few counts. This chain joins TRBV5-5 and TRBJ1-4; 11 nucleotides agree with TRBD1. The CDR3 is 16 residues long. Per germline, CDR1 SGHKS and CDR2 YYEKEE (reference sequence). V was clipped by 3 bases and J by 0 bases; unmatched bases: 1. This chain's CDR3 is CASSWGQGATNEKLFF. Here the CDR3 DNA reads TGTGCCAGCAGCTGGGGACAGGGGGCAACTAATGAAAAACTGTTTTTT.

This rearrangement joins TRBV4-1 to TRBJ2-1; D is perhaps TRBD2 (6 bases). CDR3 length: 15 amino acids. Looked up from germline, CDR1 is MGHRA and CDR2 is YSYEKL. V was pared by 1 base and J by 8 bases, with 15 bases between. CDR3 DNA: TGCGCCAGCAGCCAAGTTGAGGTGGAGGGGTATGAGCAGTTCTTC. This translates into CASSQVEVEGYEQFF.

The chain carries TRBV5-1 and TRBJ1-2; D is uncertain. V was trimmed by 0 bases and J by 14 bases, leaving 20 bases between them. The germline gives CDR1 SGHRS, CDR2 YFSETQ. This CDR3 has 14 residues. CDR3: CASSLGGGLLFLTF. Written as DNA, the CDR3 is TGCGCCAGCAGCTTGGGAGGTGGGCTCCTTTTCCTTACCTTC.

V usage is TRBV5-1 and J usage is TRBJ2-2; D is ambiguous. V was trimmed by 7 bases and J by 3 bases, leaving 10 bases between them. There are 13 residues in the CDR3. Germline CDR1 reads SGHRS; CDR2 reads YFSETQ. The CDR3 sequence is CASQAQDTGELFF. Here the CDR3 DNA reads TGCGCCAGCCAAGCCCAGGACACCGGGGAGCTGTTTTTT.

The J gene is TRBJ2-3, the V gene TRBV11-2; the D gene is possibly TRBD2 (6 bases). Germline CDR1 and CDR2: SGHAT and FQNNGV. V shed 4 bases and J shed 2 bases, with 13 bases lying between them. The CDR3 is 15 residues long. Written as DNA, the CDR3 is TGTGCCAGCAGCTACTCAACTAGCCCCACAGATACGCAGTATTTT. The encoded protein is CASSYSTSPTDTQYF.

This chain joins TRBV12-1 and TRBJ2-2; the DNA was not used to check the table's D call, TRBD1. TRBV12-1 is a recognized pseudogene. CDR3 size: 21 residues. The CDR3 DNA sequence: TGTGCCAGCAGCCCCAACCGGACAGGGGGTATGGGACTAGTTAACACCGGGGAGCTGTTTTTT. Its protein product is CASSPNRTGGMGLVNTGELFF.

There are a few counts of this clonotype. The genes are TRBV4-2 and TRBJ2-1, with a tentative D call TRBD1 (6 bases). Trimming removed 1 base at V and 4 bases at J, with 8 bases between. This CDR3 spans 14 amino acids. The V gene's germline CDR1 is LGHNA and CDR2 YNFKEQ. CDR3 residues: CASSQGGRYNEQFF. The CDR3 coding sequence is TGTGCCAGCAGCCAAGGGGGGCGGTACAATGAGCAGTTCTTC.

This clonotype has more than one count but fewer than ten. The rearrangement uses TRBV24-1 and TRBJ2-1; the D gene is possibly TRBD1 (6 bases). Germline V lookup: CDR1 KGHDR, CDR2 SFDVKD. V lost 2 bases and J 2 bases, leaving 15 bases between the germline ends. The CDR3 has 17 residues. The CDR3 DNA reads TGTGCCACCAGTGATTATGGACTCAGGGGCGCCTACAATGAGCAGTTCTTC. It specifies CATSDYGLRGAYNEQFF.

The chain has TRBV7-2 and TRBJ2-3; D possibly corresponds to TRBD2 (6 bases). The CDR3 sequence is 15 residues long. V lost 4 bases and J lost 1, with 12 bases in between. Germline V gene lookup returns CDR1 SGHTA and CDR2 FQGNSA. The CDR3 spells CASSYQEGRTDTQYF. CDR3 coding DNA: TGTGCCAGCAGCTACCAGGAGGGTCGCACAGATACGCAGTATTTT.

This clonotype was picked up a small number of times. V is TRBV7-9 and J is TRBJ1-6; D not resolved. From germline, CDR1 is SEHNR and CDR2 FQNEAQ (reference sequence). The V gene lost 1 base and the J gene lost 7 bases, with 11 bases spanning the gap. CDR3 length: 15 residues. The CDR3 DNA follows: TGTGCCAGCAGCTTAGTTCGTAGCCCGAATTCACCCCTCCACTTT. Translating it yields CASSLVRSPNSPLHF.